The 12 T cell receptor beta chains in this list originate from one sample, sequenced in a study of blood T cell repertoires in COVID-19. TCRdb's table, derived via immunoSEQ multiplex PCR, lists solely in-frame clones and lacks some. The sample lists 250,000 to 300,000 clones; over 80% were seen once. The sample was peripheral blood. These receptors came from a middle-aged woman with acute or convalescent COVID-19.

This chain links TRBV7-8 with TRBJ1-1; possibly TRBD1 for D (5 bases). The V end lost 3 bases, the J end lost 4 bases, and 21 bases lay between the germline ends. CDR1 SGHVS and CDR2 FQNEAQ come from the germline V gene. This CDR3 region has 17 residues. CDR3 region: CASSLSGISTSGTEAFF. DNA of the CDR3: TGTGCCAGCAGCTTGTCAGGGATCAGTACGAGTGGCACTGAAGCTTTCTTT.

This sequence joins TRBV5-5 and TRBJ2-3; TRBD1 might be the D (6 bases). Germline V CDR1 and CDR2: SGHKS, YYEKEE (reference sequence). V gave up 2 bases and J gave up 6 bases, with 19 bases separating them. The CDR3 contains 16 residues. CDR3 nucleotides: TGTGCCAGCAGCTTCCGACAGGCCCCGGAGTTCGATACGCAGTATTTT. Protein: CASSFRQAPEFDTQYF.

The V gene is TRBV7-9, the J gene TRBJ1-2; tentatively, D is TRBD1 (6 bases). CDR1 is SEHNR, CDR2 FQNEAQ, per germline (reference sequence). The CDR3 covers 15 residues. Between the trimmed V and J ends, which lost 5 bases and 3 bases, there was a span of 16 bases. CDR3 amino acids: CASSLSPGTHYGYTF. CDR3 nucleotide sequence: TGTGCCAGCAGCCTCAGTCCCGGGACACACTATGGCTACACCTTC.

The J gene is TRBJ1-1, the V gene TRBV6-1; D perhaps matches TRBD1 (6 bases). The ends were cut back, 5 bases at V and 5 bases at J, with 15 bases in the middle. This CDR3 region has 14 residues. The germline V gene has CDR1 MNHNS and CDR2 SASEGT. The CDR3 reads CASSLDQGRTEAFF. DNA for the CDR3: TGTGCCAGCAGTTTAGACCAGGGGCGGACTGAAGCTTTCTTT.

The rearrangement joins TRBV6-6 to TRBJ1-2; D possibly corresponds to TRBD1 (5 bases). Germline V gene lookup returns CDR1 MNHNY and CDR2 SVGAGI (reference sequence). This CDR3 region has 14 residues. V lost 5 bases, J lost 4 bases, and 14 bases lay in between. The DNA of the CDR3 is TGTGCCAGCAGTCCCGGGGGGGAGGGCTATGGCTACACCTTC. Amino acid sequence: CASSPGGEGYGYTF.

The chain uses TRBV4-1 and TRBJ1-2; a possible D gene is TRBD1 (6 bases). The germline CDR1 and CDR2 sequences are MGHRA and YSYEKL. The V end was cut by 4 bases, the J end by 2 bases, with 11 bases between. The CDR3 covers 14 residues. DNA for the CDR3: TGCGCCAGCAGCCCGGGACACCTCAACTATGGCTACACCTTC. Amino acid sequence: CASSPGHLNYGYTF.

This chain uses TRBV2 with TRBJ1-2; the D is unclear. CDR1 is SNHLY, CDR2 FYNNEI, per germline. The CDR3 covers 11 residues. Trimming took off 8 bases at V and 4 bases at J, with 8 bases between the two ends. The CDR3 is CASRESYGYTF. The CDR3 nucleotides read TGTGCCAGCCGGGAGAGCTATGGCTACACCTTC.

V is TRBV29-1 and J is TRBJ2-2; D remains unclear. V shed 4 bases and J shed 3 bases, with 9 bases lying between them. The CDR3 is made up of 13 amino acids. Germline V gene sequence: CDR1 SQVTM, CDR2 ANQGSEA. The CDR3 region is CSVGAGYTGELFF. The CDR3 DNA sequence: TGCAGCGTTGGGGCAGGATACACCGGGGAGCTGTTTTTT.

The chain has TRBV4-2 and TRBJ1-5; no clear D. Germline V gene lookup returns CDR1 LGHNA and CDR2 YNFKEQ. The CDR3 loop spans 13 amino acids. V was trimmed by 1 base and J by 4 bases, leaving 5 bases between them. The CDR3 is CASSQAQNQPQHF. As DNA, the CDR3 is TGTGCCAGCAGCCAAGCCCAGAATCAGCCCCAGCATTTT.

The V call is TRBV6-5, the J call TRBJ1-2, with D perhaps TRBD1 (5 bases). The V gene's germline CDR1 is MNHEY and CDR2 SVGAGI. The length of the CDR3 is 16 residues. Trimming pared 4 bases from V and 5 bases from J, leaving 20 bases between. The CDR3 DNA reads TGTGCCAGCAGTTCCCTCACGACAACCCGGGGGTATGGCTACACCTTC. Protein product: CASSSLTTTRGYGYTF.

The chain joins TRBV19 to TRBJ1-1, with 12 bases identical to TRBD1. This CDR3 region has 17 residues. V trimming: 8 bases; J trimming: 4 bases; junction bases outside the gene matches: 14. CDR1 LNHDA and CDR2 SQIVND come from the germline V gene (reference sequence). CDR3 sequence: CASSVPGQGAYSTEAFF. CDR3 bases: TGTGCCAGTTCCGTCCCGGGACAGGGGGCTTACAGCACTGAAGCTTTCTTT.

This clone was counted once. V is TRBV19 and J is TRBJ1-2; 9 positions agree with TRBD1. There are 14 residues in the CDR3. Germline lookup yields CDR1 LNHDA and CDR2 SQIVND (reference sequence). After removal of 6 bases from V and 9 bases from J, the junction contained 11 bases not matched to a gene. This chain's CDR3 is CASRTGTGRDRYTF. In DNA, the CDR3 is TGTGCCAGTAGGACCGGGACAGGGCGAGATCGCTACACCTTC. The whole variable domain, filled in from reference TRBV19 and TRBJ1-2, reads DGGITQSPKYLFRKEGQNVTLSCEQNLNHDAMYWYRQDPGQGLRLIYYSQIVNDFQKGDIAEGYSVSREKKESFPLTVTSAQKNPTAFYLCASRTGTGRDRYTFGSGTRLTVV.